This T cell receptor beta chain was documented in a study of sequential checkpoint blockade in melanoma (dated by TCRdb to the late 2010s). In terms of the full investigation: Patients were randomized 1:1 to first-line nivolumab followed by ipilimumab (arm A) or ipilimumab followed by nivolumab (arm B). Maintenance nivolumab came after both trial sequences. Paper-wide results and their limitations: Larger, independent patient cohorts are needed to validate the response-prediction model that combines TCR metrics and mutation burden.

TCRbeta CDR3 regions were immunosequenced from genomic DNA with the immunoSEQ Assay. Prior to high-throughput sequencing, genomic DNA was amplified by bias-controlled multiplex PCR. The original pipeline was this. To quantify the absolute abundance of each unique TCRbeta CDR3 region, the sequences were collapsed and filtered. Clonality was defined as 1 minus Pielou's evenness and was calculated using productive rearrangements only. Clones with significantly greater frequencies in on-treatment versus baseline samples were identified using a previously published method. TCRdb took this table from immuneACCESS and kept in-frame rearrangements with V and J called. Such tables lack part of the clones; where checked against another copy, unresolved V genes explain under half of the gap, and the rest is unexplained. The D gene and trimming were derived from the DNA, and the V and J assignments and clone size from that table. A total of 12,000 or so clones appear in this sample, 70% to 85% of them only once. 6% to 8.5% of the sample rests with the top ten.

In the paper's terms, the treatment or condition label means: randomized to nivolumab then ipilimumab (arm A) or the reverse (arm B). Prior DNA-damaging chemotherapy had not been received by any trial patient. Live CD3+CD8+ cells negative for CD19 and CD56 were sorted from thawed PBMCs on a FACS Aria II flow cytometer. CheckMate 064, a randomized, open-label phase II trial of sequential checkpoint blockade, was the source of the samples, all of which came from patients with melanoma. Leukapheresis was used to collect peripheral blood mononuclear cells, which were then purified with Ficoll-Paque and frozen in human serum with roughly 10% DMSO. Immediately after sorting, the purity of the sorted blood CD3+CD8+ cells was confirmed to be >98%, and DNA was then extracted. Trimming removed 0 bases from V and 4 bases from J, leaving 3 bases between the germline ends. CDR1 SGDLS and CDR2 YYNGEE are derived from the germline V gene. The CDR3 spans 12 residues, from the cysteine through the phenylalanine. Just CDR3 DNA is preserved here, 36 bases in frame from base 1.

As regards this clone: This receptor's antigen is unknown. Base-call qualities are not available, and no considerably larger clone is one nucleotide away.

The chain links TRBV9 with TRBJ2-3; no confident D gene assignment can be made. This receptor was taken from a human donor with melanoma. Sequencing was performed on CD8+ T cells sorted from blood (inferred from file names), taken from a patient given nivolumab and ipilimumab in sequence. The sequence in DNA is TGTGCCAGCAGCGTAGGAGCAGATACGCAGTATTTT. This translates into CASSVGADTQYF.